Presented here are 8 T cell receptor beta chains from one specimen sequenced in a study of vaccination and CD4 T cells after COVID-19. No antigens are known for them. The treatment denotes: 10-day PBMC culture with coronavirus spike peptide pools or control peptides (ViraFEST assay). Investigators obtained the unexposed donor's CD4+ T cells before the COVID-19 pandemic (2011-2018). Cultured CD4+ T cells had their DNA profiled by the Oncomine TCR Beta short-read assay. TCRdb reprocessed the PCR reads via MiXCR and lists one record per CDR3 protein. The sample lists around 5,400 distinct CDR3 sequences; approximately 40% were seen once. Sequencing was done on a sample of CD4+ T cells from blood, cultured in vitro. These receptors originate from a human donor in good health.

The chain is built from TRBV19 and TRBJ1-2; perhaps TRBD1 as D (6 bases). Germline V gene data show CDR1 as LNHDA and CDR2 as SQIVND (reference sequence). V was pared by 6 bases and J by 4 bases, with 12 bases between. This CDR3 contains 13 residues. CDR3 sequence reads: CASRRDTFYGYTF. The CDR3 DNA follows: TGTGCCAGTAGGCGGGACACCTTCTATGGCTACACCTTC.

The V and J genes are TRBV6-1 and TRBJ1-6; D not resolved. Germline CDR1 is MNHNS and CDR2 is SASEGT. The V end was cut by 5 bases, the J end by 9 bases, with 11 bases between. The CDR3 has 13 amino acids. The CDR3 region has the DNA TGTGCCAGCAGTCAAACGGTTATTTCACCCCTCCACTTT. Encoded protein: CASSQTVISPLHF.

In its sample, this clonotype was seen once. The chain employs TRBV7-6 and TRBJ2-5, with 13 bases fitting TRBD2. This CDR3 has 16 amino acids. The V gene end was trimmed by 5 bases and the J gene end by 5 bases; junction bases not matched to a gene: 8. CDR1 SGHVS and CDR2 FNYEAQ come from the germline V gene. The CDR3 DNA reads as TGTGCCAGCAGCCGTACTAGCGGGGGGGCAGGGGAGACCCAGTACTTC. It yields the protein CASSRTSGGAGETQYF.

The CDR3 DNA is TGTGCCAGCAGCTTAGCGAGTGGGGCGGGTGCGCAGTATTTT. Its translation: CASSLASGAGAQYF. This chain links TRBV7-2 with TRBJ2-3; either TRBD1 or TRBD2 may supply D (5 bases each). V was cut by 0 bases and J by 10 bases, with 14 bases left in between. Germline V lookup: CDR1 SGHTA, CDR2 FQGNSA. The CDR3 consists of 14 residues. Using reference TRBV7-2 and TRBJ2-3 for the parts outside the CDR3, the full variable domain is GAGVSQSPSNKVTEKGKDVELRCDPISGHTALYWYRQSLGQGLEFLIYFQGNSAPDKSGLPSDRFSAERTGGSVSTLTIQRTQQEDSAVYLCASSLASGAGAQYFGPGTRLTVL.

This clonotype was detected a few times. The chain has TRBV6-2 or TRBV6-3 and TRBJ2-5, with no clear D. V was trimmed by 5 bases and J by 1 base, leaving 8 bases between them. The CDR3 is 13 amino acids. Germline V gene data show CDR1 as MNHEY and CDR2 as SVGEGT. CDR3: CASSPQIQETQYF. The CDR3, as DNA: TGTGCCAGCAGTCCACAGATCCAAGAGACCCAGTACTTC.

This clonotype is labeled medium-sized. The chain is built from TRBV20-1 and TRBJ1-2; D is perhaps TRBD1 (6 bases). Germline loops: CDR1 DFQATT, CDR2 SNEGSKA (reference sequence). With 7 bases removed from V and 1 base from J, the gap between germline ends came to 16 bases. This CDR3 is built from 14 residues. CDR3 residues: CSGRGDNNNYGYTF. The CDR3, as DNA: TGCAGTGGTAGGGGGGATAATAATAACTATGGCTACACCTTC.

The chain is built from TRBV20-1 and TRBJ1-1; D gene unclear. Germline V gene sequence: CDR1 DFQATT, CDR2 SNEGSKA (reference sequence). The CDR3 contains 11 residues. V gave up 0 bases and J gave up 6 bases, with 5 bases separating them. The CDR3 reads CSARDAPEAFF. DNA of the CDR3: TGCAGTGCTAGAGATGCCCCTGAAGCTTTCTTT.

This sequence joins TRBV6-1 and TRBJ1-1; no clear D. Deletions cut 8 bases from V and 1 base from J, with 17 bases between. The CDR3 loop spans 15 amino acids. Germline V gene data show CDR1 as MNHNS and CDR2 as SASEGT. The CDR3 region is CASAPWTDRNTEAFF. The CDR3 DNA is TGTGCCAGCGCCCCCTGGACCGATAGGAACACTGAAGCTTTCTTT.